The 22 T cell receptor beta chains given below trace back to one sample, sequenced in a study of blood T cell repertoires in COVID-19. Sequencing used immunoSEQ multiplex PCR; TCRdb keeps in-frame clones, though not all of them. This sample has 65,000 to 90,000 clones; roughly 78% occur once, and the top ten carry roughly a tenth. Input material: peripheral blood. The receptors derive from a man aged 55-75 years with acute or convalescent COVID-19.

This chain's CDR3 is CAISRQENQPQHF. The CDR3 nucleotides are TGTGCCATCAGCCGACAGGAGAATCAGCCCCAGCATTTT. The gene calls are TRBV10-3 and TRBJ1-5; weak D call: TRBD1 (6 bases). The CDR3 runs 13 residues. Trimming cost V 6 bases and J 4 bases, with 10 bases left between them. Germline CDR1 is ENHRY and CDR2 is SYGVKD.

The chain uses TRBV3-1 (or the pseudogene TRBV3-2) and TRBJ2-2; no clear D gene. This CDR3 has 13 amino acids. V shed 1 base and J shed 7 bases, with 7 bases lying between them. The V gene's germline CDR1 is LGHDT and CDR2 YNNKEL (reference sequence). The CDR3 region has the DNA TGTGCCAGCAGCCAAGTGAGGCTCGGGGAGCTGTTTTTT. It is translated as CASSQVRLGELFF.

This clone came up a few times. V gene TRBV24-1 combines with J gene TRBJ2-3, with a possible D match to TRBD1 (5 bases). CDR3 size: 15 residues. V was pared by 0 bases and J by 8 bases, with 14 bases between. Germline CDR1 and CDR2: KGHDR and SFDVKD. The CDR3 is CATSDLNPGRGTQYF. The CDR3 DNA sequence: TGTGCCACCAGTGATTTGAACCCAGGAAGGGGTACGCAGTATTTT.

The rearrangement links TRBV3-1 (or the pseudogene TRBV3-2) to TRBJ2-3; TRBD1 matches 8 bases. Germline CDR1 is LGHDT and CDR2 is YNNKEL (reference sequence). This CDR3 comprises 14 residues. V lost 2 bases, J lost 12 bases, and 10 bases stayed unmatched. The CDR3 DNA reads as TGTGCCAGCAGCCAATTGGTTGGTGGACAGGGCCAGTATTTT. Translating gives CASSQLVGGQGQYF.

This clone was detected only a few times. The V gene is TRBV5-1, the J gene TRBJ2-3; no reliable D call. V was trimmed by 0 bases and J by 2 bases, leaving 7 bases between them. Looked up from germline, CDR1 is SGHRS and CDR2 is YFSETQ. CDR3 length equals 14 residues. CDR3 sequence (DNA): TGCGCCAGCAGCTTGGGGCAGGCCACAGATACGCAGTATTTT. Amino acids: CASSLGQATDTQYF.

The gene calls are TRBV6-4 and TRBJ1-3; 7 bases map to TRBD1. This CDR3 is 17 amino acids long. The ends lost 3 bases at V and 0 bases at J; junction bases unmatched: 8. CDR1 is MRHNA and CDR2 is SNTAGT in the germline V gene. In DNA, the CDR3 is TGTGCCAGCAGTGATGGGCCGGGACAGAACTCTGGAAACACCATATATTTT. It codes for CASSDGPGQNSGNTIYF.

The chain combines TRBV24-1 with TRBJ2-4; D is perhaps TRBD1 (6 bases). This CDR3 is 14 amino acids long. V shed 4 bases and J shed 4 bases, with 10 bases lying between them. In germline, CDR1 is KGHDR, CDR2 SFDVKD. The CDR3 nucleotides read TGTGCCACCAGTGAATCTGGACAGAAAAACATTCAGTACTTC. It encodes CATSESGQKNIQYF.

This chain joins TRBV5-1 and TRBJ1-2; D remains unclear. CDR1 is SGHRS and CDR2 is YFSETQ in the germline V gene. The CDR3 is 14 residues long. V gave up 0 bases and J gave up 4 bases, with 10 bases separating them. Here the CDR3 DNA reads TGCGCCAGCAGCTTGGATGAGCAGCGCTATGGCTACACCTTC. Translated, it gives CASSLDEQRYGYTF.

This chain's CDR3 is CASSQRGGKNTEAFF. In DNA form, the CDR3 reads TGTGCCAGCAGCCAAAGGGGGGGGAAGAACACTGAAGCTTTCTTT. The V gene is TRBV7-9, the J gene TRBJ1-1; a weak D match, TRBD1 (6 bases). V was trimmed by 5 bases and J by 1 base, leaving 14 bases between them. This CDR3 contains 15 residues. CDR1 is SEHNR and CDR2 is FQNEAQ in the germline V gene (reference sequence).

The V gene is TRBV3-1 (or the pseudogene TRBV3-2), the J gene TRBJ1-1, with D perhaps matching TRBD1 (5 bases). CDR3 length equals 14 residues. With 1 base removed from V and 8 bases from J, the gap between germline ends came to 14 bases. Germline values: CDR1 LGHDT, CDR2 YNNKEL (reference sequence). The CDR3 sequence is CASSQGAGRDEAFF. Here the CDR3 DNA reads TGTGCCAGCAGCCAAGGAGCAGGGCGCGACGAAGCTTTCTTT.

The V call is TRBV7-3, the J call TRBJ2-1; D may be TRBD1 (5 bases). The germline V and J ends were trimmed by 3 bases and 9 bases, with 15 bases remaining between them. The CDR3 is 14 residues long. Per the germline V gene, CDR1 is SGHTA and CDR2 is FQGTGA. The CDR3 loop is CASSFLSQGTEQFF. Written as DNA, the CDR3 is TGTGCCAGCAGCTTTTTATCCCAGGGTACTGAGCAGTTCTTC.

This clone was counted a few times. The rearrangement joins TRBV20-1 to TRBJ1-1; 7 bases match TRBD1. Trimming cost V 3 bases and J 1 base; bases outside gene matches: 8. The CDR3 contains 15 residues. CDR1 and CDR2 (germline): DFQATT, SNEGSKA (reference sequence). The CDR3 region has the DNA TGCAGTGCTAGTGTACAGGGGTTAGGGAACACTGAAGCTTTCTTT. It codes for CSASVQGLGNTEAFF.

CDR3: CASSREGWESGYTF. Here the CDR3 DNA reads TGCGCCAGCAGCCGGGAGGGTTGGGAGTCTGGCTACACCTTC. The chain links TRBV5-1 to TRBJ1-2; D not resolved. Germline V gene data show CDR1 as SGHRS and CDR2 as YFSETQ. V lost 4 bases, J lost 7 bases, and 17 bases lay in between. This CDR3 is 14 amino acids long.

The gene calls are TRBV18 and TRBJ1-2; 9 bases align to TRBD1. V lost 4 bases to trimming and J lost 6 bases; unmatched junction nucleotides: 6. Germline V CDR1 and CDR2: KGHSH, LQKENI. The CDR3 totals 14 residues. The CDR3 sequence: CASSLGDREHGYTF. The CDR3 DNA reads as TGTGCCAGCTCACTCGGGGACAGGGAGCATGGCTACACCTTC.

The V gene is TRBV5-1, the J gene TRBJ1-5; D is undetermined. CDR1 and CDR2 from the germline V gene are SGHRS and YFSETQ. The CDR3 is 13 amino acids. V was clipped by 1 base and J by 8 bases, with 10 bases between them. CDR3 residues: CASSLREGEPQHF. The CDR3 coding sequence is TGCGCCAGCAGCTTGCGGGAGGGAGAGCCCCAGCATTTT.

The chain uses TRBV28 and TRBJ2-7; a possible D gene is TRBD1 (5 bases). Germline CDR1 MDHEN, CDR2 SYDVKM. V gave up 5 bases and J gave up 0 bases, with 8 bases separating them. The CDR3 has 13 residues. In DNA, the CDR3 is TGTGCCAGCAGTATGACAGTCTCCTACGAGCAGTACTTC. This codes for CASSMTVSYEQYF.

The V call is TRBV6-2 or TRBV6-3, the J call TRBJ2-2; a possible D gene is TRBD2 (6 bases). Trimming stripped 2 bases from V and 6 bases from J, with 13 bases between. CDR3 length: 15 residues. In germline, CDR1 is MNHEY, CDR2 SVGEGT. The CDR3: CASSYSSTGAGELFF. The DNA of the CDR3 is TGTGCCAGCAGTTACAGCTCAACGGGGGCCGGGGAGCTGTTTTTT.

The chain links TRBV21-1 to TRBJ2-7; the table's D call, TRBD2, has no DNA check behind it. TRBV21-1 is a documented pseudogene. CDR3 length equals 9 residues. CDR3 sequence: CASRREQYF. The CDR3 nucleotides are TGTGCCAGCAGGCGCGAGCAGTACTTC.

This clone was detected only once. This chain connects TRBV5-1 to TRBJ1-2; no firm D call. Trimming shortened V by 0 bases and J by 2 bases, and 5 bases separated the two germline ends. The CDR3 runs to 13 residues. Germline assignment: CDR1 SGHRS and CDR2 YFSETQ. The DNA for the CDR3 is TGCGCCAGCAGCTTGGCATCCAACTATGGCTACACCTTC. Its translation: CASSLASNYGYTF.

The chain joins TRBV3-1 (or the pseudogene TRBV3-2) to TRBJ2-2, with TRBD1 matching 7 bases. Trimming removed 5 bases from V and 5 bases from J; junction bases left unmatched: 2. The germline V gene has CDR1 LGHDT and CDR2 YNNKEL (reference sequence). The CDR3 is 13 residues long. The CDR3 region is CASSYRGTGELFF. As DNA, the CDR3 is TGTGCCAGCAGCTACAGGGGAACCGGGGAGCTGTTTTTT.

The V and J genes are TRBV6-2 or TRBV6-3 and TRBJ2-7; D possibly matches TRBD1 or TRBD2 (6 bases each). Trimming removed 6 bases at V and 4 bases at J, with 13 bases between. This CDR3 has 13 amino acids. CDR1 MNHEY and CDR2 SVGEGT come from the germline V gene. The CDR3 is CASSRGPYYEQYF. The CDR3 DNA sequence: TGTGCCAGCAGCCGGGGGCCTTATTACGAGCAGTACTTC.

The chain carries TRBV11-2 and TRBJ2-7; 16 bases map to TRBD2. V dropped 5 bases and J dropped 7; count of bases not matched to a gene: 8. Germline V gives CDR1 SGHAT, CDR2 FQNNGV. The CDR3 is 16 amino acids. CDR3 in DNA: TGTGCCAGCAGCGTAGGGACTAGCGGGGGGGAAAGAGAGCAGTACTTC. Translating gives CASSVGTSGGEREQYF.